This passage covers 16 T cell receptor beta chains from one sample sequenced in a study of PD-L1 blockade in urothelial cancer. Profiling relied on immunoSEQ multiplex PCR, and the TCRdb table lists in-frame clones only, not all of them. The top ten hold about a tenth of the sample, which has 60,000 to 75,000 clones, 80% to 85% seen once. Time point: pretreatment peripheral blood. The source material was PBMCs, sampled around atezolizumab (anti-PD-L1) treatment. Source of these receptors: a woman in her 70s with urothelial cancer.

The CDR3 here is CAISESRTSGELFF. CDR3 sequence (DNA): TGTGCCATCAGTGAGTCGAGAACTTCAGGGGAGCTGTTTTTT. The chain combines TRBV10-3 with TRBJ2-2, with unresolved D. Trimming cost V 0 bases and J 8 bases, with 10 bases left between them. The CDR3 extends over 14 amino acids. Per germline, CDR1 ENHRY and CDR2 SYGVKD.

The rearrangement uses TRBV19 and TRBJ2-3, with 10 bases fitting TRBD2. V shed 6 bases and J 1 base; nucleotides not matched to a gene: 4. CDR1 is LNHDA, CDR2 SQIVND, per germline (reference sequence). The CDR3 spans 15 residues. The CDR3 DNA is TGTGCCAGTAGCCTAGCGGGGGCCGGCACAGATACGCAGTATTTT. Translated: CASSLAGAGTDTQYF.

The rearrangement uses TRBV6-5 and TRBJ2-7, with D maybe TRBD1 (6 bases). Looked up from germline, CDR1 is MNHEY and CDR2 is SVGAGI. The CDR3 totals 14 residues. Trimming removed 0 bases from V and 3 bases from J, with 9 bases in between. The CDR3 spells CASSYSPTGYEQYF. The CDR3 nucleotides are TGTGCCAGCAGTTACTCCCCGACAGGCTACGAGCAGTACTTC.

The chain combines TRBV6-6 with TRBJ1-3; TRBD1 matches 8 bases. Trimming at V came to 6 bases and at J to 4 bases, leaving 5 bases not matched to a gene. CDR3 size: 14 residues. Looked up from germline, CDR1 is MNHNY and CDR2 is SVGAGI (reference sequence). CDR3 nucleotide sequence: TGTGCCAGCAGACGACAGGGGATGGGAAACACCATATATTTT. Protein: CASRRQGMGNTIYF.

This rearrangement joins TRBV6-1 to TRBJ2-2; D perhaps matches TRBD2 (6 bases). The CDR3 loop spans 14 amino acids. The germline CDR1 and CDR2 sequences are MNHNS and SASEGT. The V gene lost 5 bases and the J gene lost 4 bases, with 11 bases spanning the gap. For the CDR3, the DNA is TGTGCCAGCAGTCAGACGGGAGCCACCGGGGAGCTGTTTTTT. This gives the protein CASSQTGATGELFF.

This clone was found once. The genes are TRBV28 and TRBJ2-5; possibly TRBD2 for D (5 bases). The germline V gene encodes CDR1 MDHEN and CDR2 SYDVKM. CDR3 size: 14 residues. V shed 6 bases and J shed 4 bases, with 15 bases lying between them. The CDR3 DNA reads TGTGCCAGCAGAAGGCTAGGAGGCCGAGAGACCCAGTACTTC. It encodes CASRRLGGRETQYF.

The table lists this clone with a few counts. The rearrangement links TRBV13 to TRBJ2-3; D is unresolved. CDR1 is PRHDT, CDR2 FYEKMQ, per germline (reference sequence). Between the trimmed V and J ends, which lost 5 bases and 0 bases, there was a span of 24 bases. The length of the CDR3 is 19 residues. The CDR3 region is CASSPSLYRRRPSTDTQYF. The CDR3, as DNA: TGTGCCAGCAGCCCAAGCTTATATCGACGGCGGCCTAGCACAGATACGCAGTATTTT.

This chain connects TRBV6-1 to TRBJ2-3; maybe TRBD2 (6 bases). Looked up from germline, CDR1 is MNHNS and CDR2 is SASEGT. V was shortened by 0 bases and J by 0 bases, with 13 bases between the two germline ends. CDR3 length equals 17 residues. The CDR3 coding sequence is TGTGCCAGCAGTGAAGCGCTTCAGGGACTTAGCACAGATACGCAGTATTTT. Translated, it gives CASSEALQGLSTDTQYF.

This chain connects TRBV28 to TRBJ1-5; D might be TRBD1 (5 bases). V was cut by 3 bases and J by 4 bases, with 19 bases left in between. Looked up from germline, CDR1 is MDHEN and CDR2 is SYDVKM. The CDR3 runs 17 residues. CDR3 DNA: TGTGCCAGCAGTTTCCCGCTTGGGTTCAAGGGGAATCAGCCCCAGCATTTT. It is translated as CASSFPLGFKGNQPQHF.

The rearrangement joins TRBV2 to TRBJ2-1; the match to TRBD2 covers 13 bases. The CDR3 consists of 19 residues. Per the germline V gene, CDR1 is SNHLY and CDR2 is FYNNEI. V was clipped by 7 bases and J by 5 bases; unmatched bases: 17. CDR3 nucleotides: TGTGCCAGCACCCTTTGGGGGAGGACTAGCGGGAGAAAAAACAATGAGCAGTTCTTC. As protein: CASTLWGRTSGRKNNEQFF.

The chain has TRBV19 and TRBJ2-7; tentative D call: TRBD1 (6 bases). Per the germline V gene, CDR1 is LNHDA and CDR2 is SQIVND (reference sequence). The V end lost 4 bases, the J end lost 7 bases, and 14 bases lay between the germline ends. This CDR3 is built from 13 residues. CDR3: CASSTHRAGEQYF. In nucleotides, the CDR3 is TGTGCCAGTAGTACCCACAGGGCTGGAGAGCAGTACTTC.

This clone was detected ten times or more. The V gene is TRBV18, the J gene TRBJ2-1; 9 nucleotides line up with TRBD2. CDR3 length equals 15 residues. CDR1 is KGHSH, CDR2 LQKENI, per germline. V dropped 6 bases and J dropped 9; count of bases not matched to a gene: 12. CDR3 protein: CASSPGLASSAEQFF. CDR3 DNA: TGTGCCAGCTCCCCGGGACTAGCCTCATCTGCTGAGCAGTTCTTC.

The rearrangement uses TRBV5-4 and TRBJ2-1; 8 nucleotides agree with TRBD1. The CDR3 consists of 15 residues. Germline CDR1 SGHNT, CDR2 YYREEE (reference sequence). V trimming: 0 bases; J trimming: 8 bases; junction bases outside the gene matches: 7. CDR3 region: CASSLGGRGRDEQFF. The DNA of the CDR3 is TGTGCCAGCAGCTTGGGGGGCAGGGGGCGCGATGAGCAGTTCTTC.

The rearrangement links TRBV6-5 to TRBJ2-7; TRBD1 aligns across 7 bases. Germline values: CDR1 MNHEY, CDR2 SVGAGI. With V trimmed by 4 bases and J by 0 bases, 3 bases remained unmatched. The CDR3 has 14 residues. CDR3 amino acids: CASSSHRGSYEQYF. CDR3 sequence (DNA): TGTGCCAGCAGTTCTCACAGGGGCTCCTACGAGCAGTACTTC.

V usage is TRBV4-1 and J usage is TRBJ2-1, with 8 bases aligning to TRBD2. The CDR3 runs 16 residues. The germline V gene has CDR1 MGHRA and CDR2 YSYEKL. V trimming: 4 bases; J trimming: 0 bases; junction bases outside the gene matches: 5. Here the CDR3 DNA reads TGCGCCAGCAGCCGGACCGGGACTAGCTCCTACAATGAGCAGTTCTTC. Translated: CASSRTGTSSYNEQFF.

CDR3 bases: TGCGCCAGCAATCCTAGCGGGAGTGTCACCGGGGAGCTGTTTTTT. This translates into CASNPSGSVTGELFF. The chain joins TRBV5-1 to TRBJ2-2, with 10 bases aligning to TRBD2. The CDR3 is 15 amino acids. Germline CDR1 is SGHRS and CDR2 is YFSETQ. Trimming at V came to 6 bases and at J to 4 bases, leaving 6 bases not matched to a gene.